This record concerns one TCR beta chain sequence. The antigen is undetermined. Profiled with immunoSEQ multiplex PCR; TCRdb holds only in-frame clones, not every one. The sample lists about 84,000 clones, 80% to 90% occurring once. These data originate in a study of T cell responses to AZD1222 COVID-19 vaccine. Study-wide findings and caveats: Vaccine-associated CD4 TCRs ranged over spike, dominating at 160-218 and 743-854.

V was pared by 7 bases and J by 0 bases, with 6 bases of the junction left unmatched. Per the germline V gene, CDR1 is LNHDA and CDR2 is SQIVND (reference sequence). This CDR3 has 15 amino acids. Sequencing used peripheral blood, obtained 28 days after the second AZD1222 dose. The TCR was taken from an adult who received the AZD1222 COVID-19 vaccine. This rearrangement joins TRBV19 to TRBJ1-3, with 7 positions matching TRBD1. As DNA, the CDR3 is TGTGCCAGTACCGGGACAGCTAACTCTGGAAACACCATATATTTT. Encoded protein: CASTGTANSGNTIYF.